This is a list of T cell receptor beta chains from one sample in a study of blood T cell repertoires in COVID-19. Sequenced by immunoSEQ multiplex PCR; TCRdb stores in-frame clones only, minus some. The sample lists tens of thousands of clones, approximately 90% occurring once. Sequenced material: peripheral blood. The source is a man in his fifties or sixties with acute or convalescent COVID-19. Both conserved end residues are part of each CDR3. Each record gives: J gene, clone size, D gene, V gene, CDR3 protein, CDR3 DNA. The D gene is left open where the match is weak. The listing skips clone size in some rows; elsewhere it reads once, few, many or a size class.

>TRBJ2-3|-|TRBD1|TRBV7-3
CASSPGTEKMDTQYF
TGTGCCAGCAGTCCCGGGACAGAAAAAATGGATACGCAGTATTTT
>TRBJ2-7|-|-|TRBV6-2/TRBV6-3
CASSSTDYEQYF
TGTGCCAGCAGTTCCACAGATTACGAGCAGTACTTC
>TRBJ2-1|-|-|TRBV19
CASSIVPAGYNEQFF
TGTGCCAGTAGTATAGTCCCAGCGGGTTACAATGAGCAGTTCTTC
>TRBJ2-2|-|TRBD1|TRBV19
CASRLTGGDTGELFF
TGTGCCAGTAGACTGACAGGGGGCGACACCGGGGAGCTGTTTTTT
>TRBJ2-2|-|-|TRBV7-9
CASSFNSGELFF
TGTGCCAGCAGCTTTAACTCCGGGGAGCTGTTTTTT
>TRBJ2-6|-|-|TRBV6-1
CASRETRGSGANVLTF
TGTGCCAGCAGAGAAACCCGGGGATCTGGGGCCAACGTCCTGACTTTC
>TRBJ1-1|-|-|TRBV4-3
CASSPDRRNTEAFF
TGCGCCAGCAGCCCAGACAGGCGGAACACTGAAGCTTTCTTT
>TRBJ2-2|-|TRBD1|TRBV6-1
CASSEWGQGDTGELFF
TGTGCCAGCAGTGAATGGGGTCAGGGGGACACCGGGGAGCTGTTTTTT
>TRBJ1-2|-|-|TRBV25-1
CASRGSNYGYTF
TGTGCCAGCAGGGGCAGTAACTATGGCTACACCTTC
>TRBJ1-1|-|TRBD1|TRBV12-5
CASGLTGVRAGTEAFF
TGTGCTAGTGGTCTGACAGGGGTTCGGGCGGGCACTGAAGCTTTCTTT
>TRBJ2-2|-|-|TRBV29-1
CSVLEVDNTGELFF
TGCAGCGTCCTCGAGGTGGATAACACCGGGGAGCTGTTTTTT
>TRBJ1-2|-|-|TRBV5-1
CASSLAAGFNYGYTF
TGCGCCAGCAGCTTGGCGGCAGGGTTTAACTATGGCTACACCTTC
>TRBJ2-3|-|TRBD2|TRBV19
CASSLLEREGTDTQYF
TGTGCCAGTAGTCTCCTGGAGCGGGAGGGCACAGATACGCAGTATTTT
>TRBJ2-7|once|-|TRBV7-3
CASSASPGTVGEQYF
TGTGCCAGCAGCGCGTCACCAGGAACCGTTGGGGAGCAGTACTTC
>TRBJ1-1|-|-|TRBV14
CASSQGQGTEAFF
TGTGCCAGCAGCCAAGGCCAGGGCACTGAAGCTTTCTTT
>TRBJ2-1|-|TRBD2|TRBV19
CATEAGTSYYNEQFF
TGTGCCACTGAAGCCGGGACTAGCTACTACAATGAGCAGTTCTTC
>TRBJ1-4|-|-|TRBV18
CASSLELNEKLFF
TGTGCCAGCTCACTCGAACTTAATGAAAAACTGTTTTTT
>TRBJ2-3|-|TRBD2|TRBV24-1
CATSVKAGGADTQYF
TGTGCCACCAGTGTTAAAGCGGGAGGGGCAGATACGCAGTATTTT
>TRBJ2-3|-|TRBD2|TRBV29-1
CSVSTSGTDTQYF
TGCAGCGTTTCGACTAGCGGGACAGATACGCAGTATTTT
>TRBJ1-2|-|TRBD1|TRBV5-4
CASSLDRGSRNYGYTF
TGTGCCAGCAGCTTGGACAGGGGCAGTAGGAACTATGGCTACACCTTC
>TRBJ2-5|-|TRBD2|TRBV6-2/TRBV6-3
CASSYSTSGVQETQYF
TGTGCCAGCAGTTACAGTACTAGCGGGGTCCAAGAGACCCAGTACTTC
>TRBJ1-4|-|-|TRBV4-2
CASSSTQGGDEKLFF
TGTGCCAGCAGCTCAACACAGGGAGGGGATGAAAAACTGTTTTTT
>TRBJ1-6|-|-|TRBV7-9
CASSLGEGTPPLHF
TGTGCCAGCAGCTTAGGGGAGGGGACGCCACCCCTCCACTTT
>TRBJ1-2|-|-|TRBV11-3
CASSARDNYGYTF
TGTGCCAGCAGCGCCAGGGATAACTATGGCTACACCTTC
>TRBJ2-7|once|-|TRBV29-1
CSAGGTVGEQYF
TGCAGCGCTGGGGGCACCGTGGGTGAGCAGTACTTC
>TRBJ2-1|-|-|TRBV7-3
CASSLTGRYNEQFF
TGTGCCAGCAGCTTGACAGGACGGTACAATGAGCAGTTCTTC
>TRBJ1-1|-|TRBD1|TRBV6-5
CASSPDRGGTEAFF
TGTGCCAGCAGTCCGGACAGGGGTGGCACTGAAGCTTTCTTT
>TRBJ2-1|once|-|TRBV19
CASSSQAGRGINEQFF
TGTGCCAGTAGTTCACAAGCCGGCCGAGGGATCAATGAGCAGTTCTTC
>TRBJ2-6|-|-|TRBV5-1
CASSLRGGTVYGANVLTF
TGCGCCAGCAGCTTGCGAGGGGGTACTGTGTATGGGGCCAACGTCCTGACTTTC
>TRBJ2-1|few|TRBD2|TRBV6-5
CASSYTSGANNEQFF
TGTGCCAGCAGCTATACTAGCGGGGCGAACAATGAGCAGTTCTTC